This entry lists 21 T cell receptor beta chains sequenced from one sample in a study of cytomegalovirus exposure and HLA in healthy donors. Repertoires were generated with immunoSEQ multiplex PCR, while TCRdb's copy carries only in-frame clones and drops some. The table has about 190,000 clones, roughly 80% seen once. The specimen was PBMCs. The receptors were gathered from a man in his late teens or twenties in good health and CMV-seropositive.

This clone occurred once. The chain couples TRBV6-6 to TRBJ2-7; D is undetermined. V lost 2 bases and J 3 bases, leaving 11 bases between the germline ends. There are 14 residues in the CDR3. CDR1 is MNHNY and CDR2 is SVGAGI in the germline V gene (reference sequence). The CDR3 protein is CASSYEYKNYEQYF. CDR3 nucleotide sequence: TGTGCCAGCAGTTACGAATACAAGAACTACGAGCAGTACTTC.

The rearrangement uses TRBV5-1 and TRBJ1-1; no firm D call. Germline CDR1 is SGHRS and CDR2 is YFSETQ. CDR3 length: 13 residues. V lost 0 bases, J lost 11 bases, and 14 bases lay in between. The CDR3 spells CASSLETDRPAFF. Written as DNA, the CDR3 is TGCGCCAGCAGCTTGGAAACAGATCGGCCGGCTTTCTTT.

The chain carries TRBV18 and TRBJ2-1, with D tentatively TRBD1 (6 bases). The ends were cut back, 4 bases at V and 8 bases at J, with 12 bases in the middle. The germline CDR1 and CDR2 sequences are KGHSH and LQKENI. This CDR3 has 13 amino acids. The CDR3 region has the DNA TGTGCCAGCTCACTTCGAGAGGGGGATGAGCAGTTCTTC. Translation gives CASSLREGDEQFF.

The chain combines TRBV28 with TRBJ2-3, with D unclear. The CDR3 length is 15 residues. V lost 7 bases and J 2 bases, leaving 16 bases between the germline ends. From germline, CDR1 is MDHEN and CDR2 SYDVKM. CDR3 in DNA: TGTGCCAGCATCATTGGGCCGCCCACCACAGATACGCAGTATTTT. Translation: CASIIGPPTTDTQYF.

The rearrangement links TRBV11-2 to TRBJ2-1; 8 bases match TRBD1. CDR3 length equals 17 residues. J lost 7 bases, V lost 5 bases, and 16 bases had no gene match. Per germline, CDR1 SGHAT and CDR2 FQNNGV. CDR3 sequence (DNA): TGTGCCAGCAGCCAATCGACAGGGGCCCTGGTGGAGAATGAGCAGTTCTTC. Its translation: CASSQSTGALVENEQFF.

The chain joins TRBV7-3 to TRBJ2-1, with a possible D match to TRBD2 (6 bases). V gave up 2 bases and J gave up 9 bases, with 11 bases separating them. The germline V gene encodes CDR1 SGHTA and CDR2 FQGTGA. The CDR3 has 13 residues. CDR3 residues: CASSLGGAGEQFF. CDR3 in DNA: TGTGCCAGCAGCTTAGGAGGGGCAGGTGAGCAGTTCTTC.

The chain couples TRBV19 to TRBJ1-5, with D maybe TRBD1 (5 bases). From germline, CDR1 is LNHDA and CDR2 SQIVND (reference sequence). The CDR3 sequence is 13 residues long. V lost 5 bases to trimming and J lost 7 bases, with 12 bases between them. The CDR3 DNA reads as TGTGCCAGTAGTCCCCCCCAGGGCCAGCCCCAGCATTTT. Amino acid sequence: CASSPPQGQPQHF.

This clone has only one observation. V gene TRBV4-3 combines with J gene TRBJ2-1, with a possible D match to TRBD2 (6 bases). Germline V gene sequence: CDR1 LGHNA, CDR2 YSLEER. V lost 3 bases and J 0 bases, leaving 18 bases between the germline ends. This CDR3 region has 18 residues. CDR3 protein: CASSHVNIAESSYNEQFF. The CDR3 DNA is TGCGCCAGCAGCCATGTGAACATAGCGGAGAGCTCCTACAATGAGCAGTTCTTC.

The rearrangement uses TRBV6-1 and TRBJ2-3; 10 nucleotides agree with TRBD2. The CDR3 consists of 20 residues. The V gene end was trimmed by 0 bases and the J gene end by 0 bases; junction bases not matched to a gene: 12. Looked up from germline, CDR1 is MNHNS and CDR2 is SASEGT. This chain's CDR3 is CASSEALRGLAVASTDTQYF. The CDR3 DNA is TGTGCCAGCAGTGAAGCGCTTCGTGGACTAGCGGTCGCTAGCACAGATACGCAGTATTTT.

The chain joins TRBV5-6 to TRBJ2-5; possible D gene TRBD1, 6 bases. Trimming pared 3 bases from V and 4 bases from J, leaving 13 bases between. Germline CDR1 reads SGHDT; CDR2 reads YYEEEE. The CDR3 extends over 14 amino acids. Written as DNA, the CDR3 is TGTGCCAGCAGCTGGTCCAGGGGATTAGAGACCCAGTACTTC. Protein product: CASSWSRGLETQYF.

CDR3 DNA sequence: TGTGCCAGCCGAATCGATAGACAGGGAGGCGGCTACACCTTC. It yields the protein CASRIDRQGGGYTF. The gene calls are TRBV6-1 and TRBJ1-2; 7 bases align to TRBD1. The CDR3 covers 14 residues. The germline V gene encodes CDR1 MNHNS and CDR2 SASEGT. The V segment lost 8 bases and the J segment 8 bases; nucleotides outside the gene matches: 14.

The rearrangement links TRBV7-2 to TRBJ1-4; TRBD1 matches 9 bases. The J call may be incorrect, as the DNA end agrees better with TRBJ2-2. CDR3 length: 15 residues. Germline V lookup: CDR1 SGHTA, CDR2 FQGNSA. The CDR3 here is CASSPFGTGTGELFF. For the CDR3, the DNA is TGTGCCAGCAGCCCCTTCGGGACAGGGACCGGGGAGCTGTTTTTT.

This clone was seen more than once but under ten times. This chain joins TRBV18 and TRBJ2-7; the match to TRBD1 covers 9 bases. Unmatched junction bases numbered 3, after V lost 3 bases and J lost 3 bases. Germline values: CDR1 KGHSH, CDR2 LQKENI. The CDR3 covers 14 residues. Written as DNA, the CDR3 is TGTGCCAGCTCACCTCAGGACAGGGGCTACGAGCAGTACTTC. Translation: CASSPQDRGYEQYF. Full variable domain (missing parts from reference TRBV18 and TRBJ2-7): NAGVMQNPRHLVRRRGQEARLRCSPMKGHSHVYWYRQLPEEGLKFMVYLQKENIIDESGMPKERFSAEFPKEGPSILRIQQVVRGDSAAYFCASSPQDRGYEQYFGPGTRLTVT.

The gene calls are TRBV18 and TRBJ2-1; 7 nucleotides match TRBD2. CDR1 and CDR2 from the germline V gene are KGHSH and LQKENI. V was clipped by 0 bases and J by 3 bases; unmatched bases: 2. The CDR3 contains 15 residues. CDR3 coding DNA: TGTGCCAGCTCACCACCGGGGGAGGGCTACAATGAGCAGTTCTTC. It encodes CASSPPGEGYNEQFF.

The chain couples TRBV25-1 to TRBJ2-3; 15 bases match TRBD2. The CDR3 runs to 16 residues. Trimming cost V 5 bases and J 4 bases; bases outside gene matches: 4. Looked up from germline, CDR1 is MGHDK and CDR2 is SYGVNS. Written as DNA, the CDR3 is TGTGCCAGCAGTCCCAGGACTAGCGGGAGGGCAGATACGCAGTATTTT. This translates into CASSPRTSGRADTQYF.

V usage is TRBV7-9 and J usage is TRBJ2-7, with 8 bases matching TRBD2. The CDR3 runs to 13 residues. V lost 5 bases and J lost 6; bases outside the gene matches: 6. Germline CDR1 and CDR2: SEHNR and FQNEAQ (reference sequence). This CDR3 is CASSRGLGGEQYF. CDR3 coding DNA: TGTGCCAGCAGCCGGGGACTAGGGGGCGAGCAGTACTTC.

This chain joins TRBV2 and TRBJ2-5; D unclear. Trimming took off 4 bases at V and 1 base at J, with 7 bases between the two ends. The CDR3 is made up of 13 amino acids. In germline, CDR1 is SNHLY, CDR2 FYNNEI. The CDR3 DNA reads as TGTGCCAGCAGTGGTTCAGGCCAAGAGACCCAGTACTTC. Its protein product is CASSGSGQETQYF.

The chain couples TRBV25-1 to TRBJ1-4; D remains unclear. This CDR3 region has 11 residues. Germline values: CDR1 MGHDK, CDR2 SYGVNS. V shed 8 bases and J shed 10 bases, with 11 bases lying between them. CDR3 amino acids: CASGETVKLFF. The CDR3 nucleotides read TGTGCCAGCGGAGAGACGGTAAAACTGTTTTTT.

The chain recombines TRBV5-1 with TRBJ2-3, with D possibly being TRBD1 (6 bases). From germline, CDR1 is SGHRS and CDR2 YFSETQ. Trimming shortened V by 4 bases and J by 0 bases, and 12 bases separated the two germline ends. The CDR3 is 15 residues long. The CDR3 is CASSGRTASTDTQYF. CDR3 sequence (DNA): TGCGCCAGCAGCGGACGGACAGCTAGCACAGATACGCAGTATTTT. Using reference TRBV5-1 and TRBJ2-3 for the parts outside the CDR3, the full variable domain is KAGVTQTPRYLIKTRGQQVTLSCSPISGHRSVSWYQQTPGQGLQFLFEYFSETQRNKGNFPGRFSGRQFSNSRSEMNVSTLELGDSALYLCASSGRTASTDTQYFGPGTRLTVL.

This sequence joins TRBV9 and TRBJ2-3; no definite D call. The ends were cut back, 0 bases at V and 0 bases at J, with 17 bases in the middle. Germline V gene sequence: CDR1 SGDLS, CDR2 YYNGEE. The CDR3 runs 18 residues. CDR3 coding DNA: TGTGCCAGCAGCGTAGACCCTCACCCAAGTACTAGCACAGATACGCAGTATTTT. Its translation: CASSVDPHPSTSTDTQYF.

This sequence joins TRBV5-6 and TRBJ2-7, with 9 bases matching TRBD1. Trimming at V came to 4 bases and at J to 0 bases, leaving 8 bases not matched to a gene. CDR1 and CDR2 (germline): SGHDT, YYEEEE. The CDR3 totals 16 residues. CDR3: CASSQGTGSPSYEQYF. CDR3 nucleotide sequence: TGTGCCAGCAGCCAGGGGACAGGGAGTCCCTCCTACGAGCAGTACTTC. Filled out from reference TRBV5-6 and TRBJ2-7, the complete variable domain reads DAGVTQSPTHLIKTRGQQVTLRCSPKSGHDTVSWYQQALGQGPQFIFQYYEEEERQRGNFPDRFSGHQFPNYSSELNVNALLLGDSALYLCASSQGTGSPSYEQYFGPGTRLTVT.